This T cell receptor beta chain appears in the sequencing data of a study of human T cells and chemical hapten exposure (dated by TCRdb to about 2021). Turning to the overall study: For sensitization, 2% DPC in acetone was applied to an approximately 2 cm by approximately 2 cm area of upper inner arm skin. Patch tests used Finn chambers with 0.01% DPC on the upper back, scored after 6 days by International Contact Dermatitis Research Group standards. The libraries were sequenced as a pool, and the TCR yield per sample differed mostly because of small variations in library volumes within the pool. The patient cohort, mostly female, included alopecia areata with under or over 50% scalp involvement, alopecia totalis and alopecia universalis. About 30 alopecia patients provided blood for TCR sequencing at one to four time points (pre-sensitization, 2, 6 and 24 weeks). Peripheral blood TCR repertoire changes were tracked in vivo in alopecia patients during primary and secondary sensitization to the hapten diphenylcyclopropenone (DPC). Blood samples were taken from patients before sensitization (week 0) and then at 2, 6 and about 24 weeks after DPC sensitization. Throughout the study period of roughly 24 weeks, patients also received therapeutic DPC doses to the scalp every week. The research as a whole found: Repeated subsampling changed both the strength of the expansion versus patch-test correlation and the threshold at which that correlation became significant. Because all patients had alopecia, a presumed autoimmune disease, the immune response of the patients might differ from that of healthy individuals. The number of PT1 expanded TCRs positively correlated with patch test score, significant at thresholds 8, 16 and 32 but not 4. DPC sensitization did not change how many TCRs were above 1 in 1000 frequency, and no evidence was found of alterations in global repertoire structure. Significantly more large CDR3 similarity clusters were formed by expanded TCRs than by pre-sensitization or healthy control sets, consistent with antigen-driven responses.

The library came from RACE. The sample was run on a NextSeq 500. During library preparation, unique molecular identifiers were attached to individual cDNA molecules so that TCRs could be counted quantitatively and reproducibly. From each blood RNA sample, both TCR alpha and TCR beta chains were sequenced. The original pipeline was this. A median of approximately 100,000 TCRs per sample was observed, with a range of 23,224 to 690,600. The Decombinator software suite was used to annotate the V, J and CDR3 of the TCR reads. For the PS versus PT1 abundance plots, all samples were subsampled to the same number of TCRs (28,000). TCRs were defined as expanded if absent before sensitization and observed at least eight times at the 2-week time point. Starting from the raw public reads, TCRdb applied fastp trimming at Q25, assembled clones with MiXCR and retained in-frame beta chains. Duplicate CDR3 protein sequences are folded into a single record with the most common DNA and genes. The V and J calls and clone size come from TCRdb's table, not from the authors' own analysis. This sample gives 340,000 or so distinct CDR3 sequences in total; around 7% of them show up just once. The ten largest clonotypes hold about 8% of the sample.

The CDR3, from cysteine to phenylalanine, totals 14 residues. The sequence is cut down to CDR3 DNA, 42 bases in frame from base 1. V was cut back by 0 bases and J by 2 bases, leaving a gap of 8 bases between them. The germline V gene encodes CDR1 ENHRY and CDR2 SYGVKD. Taken with the paper, the label for time point translates to: patch test 1, 2 weeks after DPC sensitization. Per the publication, the treatment or condition label means: therapeutic diphenylcyclopropenone sensitization with weekly scalp DPC. At each patch-test visit, blood was drawn before the patch test was applied. Patients were eligible if aged 18 to 70, diagnosed with alopecia and judged suitable for DPC therapy, and pregnant patients were excluded. Unfractionated whole blood was collected in Tempus Blood RNA tubes, and total RNA was extracted from that blood. Details on this clonotype: Its antigen is currently not known. No much larger clonotype is one base removed from it; base qualities were not supplied.

The TCR was taken from a woman younger than 35 with alopecia areata. Some clones in this sample may be carry-over from other donors' samples. The sequencing used whole blood, collected in connection with sensitization to the hapten diphenylcyclopropenone (DPC). Recombination connected TRBV10-3 to TRBJ2-7; there is no confident call for the D gene. The CDR3 protein is CAISESQSPYEQYF. The sequenced DNA is TGTGCCATCAGTGAGTCCCAATCCCCCTACGAGCAGTACTTC.